The clone carrying this T cell receptor beta chain was recorded a few times. Antigen: not known. The record originates from a study of identical twins. Overall study findings and caveats: Zero-insertion findings could be partly confounded by invariant cells (MAIT and iNKT cells).

cDNA molecules carried unique molecular identifiers, and template switching added a universal primer site. TCRdb passed the 5' RACE reads through MiXCR, listing each CDR3 protein once. The data hold 250,000 to 350,000 distinct CDR3 sequences, with 7.5% to 9.5% observed a single time. The CDR3 runs 16 residues. The germline CDR1 and CDR2 sequences are SGHDT and YYEEEE. Trimming pared 0 bases from V and 2 bases from J, leaving 12 bases between. The sample was also linked to a second study, of yellow fever vaccine responses in identical twins.

This receptor was obtained from a woman younger than 35 in good health. The chain recombines TRBV5-6 with TRBJ2-1; possibly TRBD2 for D (5 bases). Sequenced input: CD8+ T cells sorted from blood. The CDR3 DNA is TGTGCCAGCAGCTTGGGTGGGAGAAATACCTACAATGAGCAGTTCTTC. Translating it yields CASSLGGRNTYNEQFF.